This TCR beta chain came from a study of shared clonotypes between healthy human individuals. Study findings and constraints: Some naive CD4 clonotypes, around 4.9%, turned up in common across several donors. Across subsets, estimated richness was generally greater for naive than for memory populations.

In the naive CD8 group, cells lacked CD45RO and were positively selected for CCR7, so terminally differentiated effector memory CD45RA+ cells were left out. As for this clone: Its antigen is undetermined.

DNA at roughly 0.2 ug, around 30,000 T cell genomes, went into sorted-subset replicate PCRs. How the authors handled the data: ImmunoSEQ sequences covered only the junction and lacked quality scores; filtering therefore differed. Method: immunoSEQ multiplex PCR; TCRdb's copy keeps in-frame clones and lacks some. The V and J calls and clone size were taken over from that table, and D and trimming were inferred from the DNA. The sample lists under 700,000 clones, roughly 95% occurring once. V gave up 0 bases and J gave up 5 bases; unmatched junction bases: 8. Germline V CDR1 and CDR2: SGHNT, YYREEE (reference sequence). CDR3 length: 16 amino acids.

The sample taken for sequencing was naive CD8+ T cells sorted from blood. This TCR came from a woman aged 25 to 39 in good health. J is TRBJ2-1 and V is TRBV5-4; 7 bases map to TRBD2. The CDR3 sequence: CASSLAVAGPDNEQFF. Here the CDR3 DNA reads TGTGCCAGCAGCTTGGCAGTAGCGGGTCCAGACAATGAGCAGTTCTTC.